The 32 T cell receptor beta chains below were found in one sample sequenced in a study of CXCR3-negative and CXCR3-positive naive CD8 T cells. Whole-study results and caveats: When CXCR3-positive naive cells were set against CXCR3-negative naive cells, the former had more hydrophobic TRB CDR3s.

Their target antigens are unknown. UMI-tagged TRB cDNA libraries were built via 5' RACE. TCRdb re-analyzed the 5' RACE reads; it lists each CDR3 protein once, without DNA. The repertoire table contains under 110,000 distinct CDR3 sequences. Sequenced input: naive CXCR3+ CD8+ T cells from blood. Subset given: CD45RO-CCR7+CD27+CD95- naive CD8+ T cells expressing CXCR3 (TNR3+). These receptor sequences come from a human donor in good health. Some clones in this sample may be carry-over from other donors' samples.

The CDR3 loop is CASSFTSGRGIQYF. The rearrangement joins TRBV7-9 to TRBJ2-4; absent DNA, TCRdb's TRBD1 call cannot be checked. CDR1 and CDR2 (germline): SEHNR, FQNEAQ (reference sequence). The CDR3 spans 14 residues. Full variable domain (outside the CDR3, taken from reference TRBV7-9 and TRBJ2-4): DTGVSQNPRHKITKRGQNVTFRCDPISEHNRLYWYRQTLGQGPEFLTYFQNEAQLEKSRLLSDRFSAERPKGSFSTLEIQRTEQGDSAMYLCASSFTSGRGIQYFGAGTRLSVL.

The gene calls are TRBV27 and TRBJ1-2; TCRdb selects TRBD1, and the lack of DNA leaves this call unchecked. The germline CDR1 and CDR2 sequences are MNHEY and SMNVEV (reference sequence). The length of the CDR3 is 15 residues. Here the CDR3 reads CASSLRSGGNYGYTF.

The genes are TRBV7-6 and TRBJ2-5; as DNA is missing, the TRBD2 call by TCRdb cannot be tested. In germline, CDR1 is SGHVS, CDR2 FNYEAQ. This CDR3 is 16 amino acids long. CDR3 loop: CASSLDWSGDQETQYF.

J is TRBJ2-3 and V is TRBV25-1; TCRdb gives TRBD1 as the D gene, but with no DNA this cannot be confirmed. Germline V gene lookup returns CDR1 MGHDK and CDR2 SYGVNS. The CDR3 consists of 14 residues. The CDR3 sequence is CASSPRTATDTQYF. Filled out from reference TRBV25-1 and TRBJ2-3, the complete variable domain reads EADIYQTPRYLVIGTGKKITLECSQTMGHDKMYWYQQDPGMELHLIHYSYGVNSTEKGDLSSESTVSRIRTEHFPLTLESARPSHTSQYLCASSPRTATDTQYFGPGTRLTVL.

The V gene is TRBV11-2, the J gene TRBJ2-2; TCRdb's D gene call, TRBD1, goes unchecked for lack of DNA. This CDR3 spans 15 amino acids. The germline V gene has CDR1 SGHAT and CDR2 FQNNGV. CDR3 sequence reads: CASSLYRELTGELFF.

V and J are TRBV9 and TRBJ2-3; TCRdb outputs TRBD2, but without DNA this stays unchecked. Germline CDR1 and CDR2: SGDLS and YYNGEE. This CDR3 spans 13 amino acids. This chain's CDR3 is CASSPLSADTQYF.

The V gene is TRBV7-3, the J gene TRBJ2-5; TCRdb's D gene call, TRBD2, goes unchecked for lack of DNA. Germline loops: CDR1 SGHTA, CDR2 FQGTGA. CDR3 length equals 15 residues. CDR3 region: CASSLGTSGQETQYF.

This rearrangement joins TRBV6-5 to TRBJ2-5. The V gene's germline CDR1 is MNHEY and CDR2 SVGAGI. The CDR3 extends over 12 amino acids. The CDR3 sequence: CASSYAGETQYF.

This CDR3 reads CSASSLGQGFVSEQYF. The chain links TRBV20-1 to TRBJ2-7; TCRdb outputs TRBD1, but without DNA this stays unchecked. The CDR3 is made up of 16 amino acids. Germline V gene lookup returns CDR1 DFQATT and CDR2 SNEGSKA (reference sequence).

The V call is TRBV28, the J call TRBJ2-7; as DNA is missing, the TRBD1 call by TCRdb cannot be tested. The CDR3 extends over 12 amino acids. CDR1 and CDR2 from the germline V gene are MDHEN and SYDVKM. CDR3 region: CASSFEGNEQYF. The full variable domain, its missing parts supplied by reference TRBV28 and TRBJ2-7, is DVKVTQSSRYLVKRTGEKVFLECVQDMDHENMFWYRQDPGLGLRLIYFSYDVKMKEKGDIPEGYSVSREKKERFSLILESASTNQTSMYLCASSFEGNEQYFGPGTRLTVT.

This chain connects TRBV6-5 to TRBJ2-7; TCRdb selects TRBD1, and the lack of DNA leaves this call unchecked. Looked up from germline, CDR1 is MNHEY and CDR2 is SVGAGI. The CDR3 length is 14 residues. The CDR3 loop is CASSPTGSNYEQYF.

This rearrangement joins TRBV28 to TRBJ2-5. This CDR3 has 13 residues. Germline CDR1 and CDR2: MDHEN and SYDVKM. The CDR3 loop reads CASSPYIGETQYF.

V gene TRBV29-1 combines with J gene TRBJ1-1; TCRdb picks TRBD1, but there is no DNA to check that call. The CDR3 runs to 14 residues. The germline V gene has CDR1 SQVTM and CDR2 ANQGSEA. The CDR3 protein is CSVLGQGRVTEAFF.

The gene calls are TRBV15 and TRBJ1-5. Germline CDR1 and CDR2: LNHNV and YYDKDF (reference sequence). This CDR3 has 12 residues. CDR3: CATSGRPGPQHF.

This sequence joins TRBV7-9 and TRBJ2-5; TCRdb indicates TRBD1, and absent DNA this call remains unverified. Germline CDR1 SEHNR, CDR2 FQNEAQ (reference sequence). CDR3 size: 13 residues. CDR3 sequence: CASRSGGSETQYF.

V usage is TRBV29-1 and J usage is TRBJ2-5; TCRdb's assignment of TRBD2 cannot be checked, as there is no DNA. There are 13 residues in the CDR3. Germline V gene sequence: CDR1 SQVTM, CDR2 ANQGSEA. The CDR3 sequence is CSVDGVLAGTQYF.

The gene calls are TRBV27 and TRBJ2-1; TCRdb gives TRBD2 as the D gene, but with no DNA this cannot be confirmed. The CDR3 sequence is 15 residues long. The V gene's germline CDR1 is MNHEY and CDR2 SMNVEV (reference sequence). CDR3 region: CASNPSAVPYNEQFF.

The genes are TRBV12-3 or TRBV12-4 and TRBJ1-1; the D gene TCRdb calls, TRBD1, cannot be checked with no DNA. The CDR3 totals 13 residues. The CDR3: CASSWGQNTEAFF.

The V call is TRBV5-1, the J call TRBJ1-1; TCRdb names TRBD1, which stays unverified in the absence of DNA. Per germline, CDR1 SGHRS and CDR2 YFSETQ. The CDR3 runs 15 residues. The CDR3 loop is CASSHRQGTDTEAFF.

This rearrangement joins TRBV28 to TRBJ2-7. The germline V gene encodes CDR1 MDHEN and CDR2 SYDVKM. CDR3 length: 13 residues. The CDR3 sequence is CASSLSTGYEQYF.

The V call is TRBV7-2, the J call TRBJ1-2; TCRdb proposes TRBD1, but this gene call is untestable without DNA. Germline V gene lookup returns CDR1 SGHTA and CDR2 FQGNSA. The CDR3 has 16 residues. CDR3 loop: CASSFGKGQGFYGYTF.

V is TRBV27 and J is TRBJ2-7; the D call from TCRdb, TRBD1, cannot be confirmed without DNA. Germline CDR1 MNHEY, CDR2 SMNVEV (reference sequence). The CDR3 is made up of 12 amino acids. This chain's CDR3 is CASGSGPHEQYF.

The chain uses TRBV7-9 and TRBJ2-1. The CDR3 is 15 residues long. In germline, CDR1 is SEHNR, CDR2 FQNEAQ (reference sequence). CDR3 sequence reads: CASSLGLVVDNEQFF.

The V and J genes are TRBV5-6 and TRBJ2-1; TCRdb calls TRBD1, which cannot be checked without DNA. This CDR3 is 12 amino acids long. The germline V gene encodes CDR1 SGHDT and CDR2 YYEEEE. The CDR3: CASSPTGTASVF.

The CDR3 loop reads CSASLIPTSGMYNEQFF. The genes are TRBV20-1 and TRBJ2-1; there is no DNA to check the TCRdb D call of TRBD2. From germline, CDR1 is DFQATT and CDR2 SNEGSKA (reference sequence). The CDR3 loop spans 17 amino acids.

V usage is TRBV12-3 or TRBV12-4 and J usage is TRBJ2-1; TCRdb's D call of TRBD2 is untestable without DNA. CDR3 length: 13 residues. Here the CDR3 reads CASSAGLKGEQFF.

The rearrangement links TRBV29-1 to TRBJ2-5. This CDR3 spans 14 amino acids. The V gene's germline CDR1 is SQVTM and CDR2 ANQGSEA. This CDR3 is CSVEDGFTQETQYF.

This chain's CDR3 is CATSRVHSGASSYEQYF. The V call is TRBV15, the J call TRBJ2-7; TCRdb's D call, TRBD2, is unchecked because there is no DNA. This CDR3 is built from 17 residues. In germline, CDR1 is LNHNV, CDR2 YYDKDF (reference sequence). The full variable domain, its missing parts supplied by reference TRBV15 and TRBJ2-7, is DAMVIQNPRYQVTQFGKPVTLSCSQTLNHNVMYWYQQKSSQAPKLLFHYYDKDFNNEADTPDNFQSRRPNTSFCFLDIRSPGLGDTAMYLCATSRVHSGASSYEQYFGPGTRLTVT.

The chain is built from TRBV12-3 or TRBV12-4 and TRBJ1-1; as DNA is missing, the TRBD1 call by TCRdb cannot be tested. The CDR3 is 14 amino acids. CDR3 sequence reads: CASLPDGGATEAFF.

This CDR3 reads CASSGPAGGYEQYF. The chain employs TRBV7-9 and TRBJ2-7; checking the TCRdb D call of TRBD2 is not possible without DNA. Germline V CDR1 and CDR2: SEHNR, FQNEAQ (reference sequence). The length of the CDR3 is 14 residues.

The chain couples TRBV7-3 to TRBJ2-3; the D gene TCRdb calls, TRBD1, cannot be checked with no DNA. The germline gives CDR1 SGHTA, CDR2 FQGTGA. The CDR3 loop spans 14 amino acids. The CDR3 sequence is CASSSGQGKDTQYF.

The genes are TRBV11-2 and TRBJ2-1; the D gene TCRdb calls, TRBD2, cannot be checked with no DNA. The germline V gene has CDR1 SGHAT and CDR2 FQNNGV. This CDR3 comprises 16 residues. CDR3 residues: CASSPRTSGSYNEQLF.